This entry lists 20 T cell receptor beta chains sequenced from one sample in a study of blood T cell repertoires in COVID-19. Sequenced by immunoSEQ multiplex PCR; TCRdb stores in-frame clones only, minus some. Among about 120,000 clones listed, about 90% were seen once. What was sequenced was peripheral blood. The source is a woman aged 60-75 years with COVID-19, enrolled during active disease.

This chain joins TRBV19 and TRBJ2-7; D ambiguous. The V end lost 8 bases, the J end lost 3 bases, and 17 bases lay between the germline ends. The CDR3 loop spans 14 amino acids. CDR1 is LNHDA and CDR2 is SQIVND in the germline V gene (reference sequence). CDR3 bases: TGTGCCAGTTCCATCGGCCAGGCAGGCTACGAGCAGTACTTC. As protein: CASSIGQAGYEQYF.

The gene calls are TRBV6-6 and TRBJ1-4; a possible D gene is TRBD1 (5 bases). The CDR3 runs 14 residues. Trimming pared 2 bases from V and 2 bases from J, leaving 6 bases between. CDR1 is MNHNY, CDR2 SVGAGI, per germline (reference sequence). The CDR3 region has the DNA TGTGCCAGCAGTTACGGGGGGACTAATGAAAAACTGTTTTTT. Translation gives CASSYGGTNEKLFF.

The chain joins TRBV30 to TRBJ2-7; maybe TRBD1 (7 bases). Germline CDR1 GTSNPN, CDR2 SVGIG (reference sequence). The CDR3 has 13 amino acids. The ends were cut back, 5 bases at V and 1 base at J, with 12 bases in the middle. The CDR3 nucleotides read TGTGCCTGGGCCAGGGGGGCATCCTACGAGCAGTACTTC. Translation gives CAWARGASYEQYF.

V usage is TRBV4-3 and J usage is TRBJ2-1; 7 bases match TRBD1. The germline V gene encodes CDR1 LGHNA and CDR2 YSLEER. There are 17 residues in the CDR3. The V gene end was trimmed by 0 bases and the J gene end by 3 bases; junction bases not matched to a gene: 8. The CDR3, as DNA: TGCGCCAGCAGCCAAGACGCCGGGACAGCAAACTACAATGAGCAGTTCTTC. Translated, it gives CASSQDAGTANYNEQFF.

The chain links TRBV30 to TRBJ1-1; no clear D. Germline-derived CDR1 and CDR2 are GTSNPN and SVGIG (reference sequence). The CDR3 covers 14 residues. V lost 2 bases and J 6 bases, leaving 16 bases between the germline ends. The CDR3 region has the DNA TGTGCCTGGAGTAGGGAACGGGATAGCGCTGAAGCTTTCTTT. Protein: CAWSRERDSAEAFF. The variable domain in full, with the rest retrieved from reference TRBV30 and TRBJ1-1, is SQTIHQWPATLVQPVGSPLSLECTVEGTSNPNLYWYRQAAGRGLQLLFYSVGIGQISSEVPQNLSASRPQDRQFILSSKKLLLSDSGFYLCAWSRERDSAEAFFGQGTRLTVV.

This sequence joins TRBV11-2 and TRBJ2-1; tentatively, D is TRBD2 (6 bases). Trimming stripped 5 bases from V and 15 bases from J, with 20 bases between. The CDR3 is 13 residues long. Looked up from germline, CDR1 is SGHAT and CDR2 is FQNNGV. The CDR3 reads CASSIVLRDFLFF. The CDR3 DNA sequence: TGTGCCAGCAGCATCGTCCTCCGGGACTTTCTGTTCTTC.

The chain links TRBV5-4 to TRBJ2-7; a possible D gene is TRBD2 (6 bases). The CDR3 loop spans 13 amino acids. Germline V gene sequence: CDR1 SGHNT, CDR2 YYREEE (reference sequence). The V gene lost 4 bases and the J gene lost 2 bases, with 10 bases spanning the gap. CDR3: CASSVGLAYEQYF. In nucleotides, the CDR3 is TGTGCCAGCAGCGTGGGACTCGCCTACGAGCAGTACTTC.

In this sample, this clone turned up once. The rearrangement joins TRBV11-3 to TRBJ2-5, with TRBD2 matching over 10 bases. With V trimmed by 5 bases and J by 3 bases, 0 bases remained unmatched. The CDR3 is 13 amino acids. CDR1 is SGHNT and CDR2 is YENEEA in the germline V gene. For the CDR3, the DNA is TGTGCCAGCAGCACTAGCGGGGAAGAGACCCAGTACTTC. This translates into CASSTSGEETQYF.

The rearrangement uses TRBV6-1 and TRBJ1-6, with D possibly being TRBD1 (6 bases). CDR1 MNHNS and CDR2 SASEGT come from the germline V gene. The CDR3 consists of 16 residues. V dropped 4 bases and J dropped 9 bases, with 19 bases sitting between them. CDR3 coding DNA: TGTGCCAGCAGTGGAAACCGGGACATCTTCACTTCACCCCTCCACTTT. Translated: CASSGNRDIFTSPLHF.

In its sample, this clone is medium-sized (0.01 to 0.1%). The CDR3 DNA follows: TGTGCCAGCAGTGAACAGGGGGCGCCGATTAAGTACGAGCAGTACTTC. It is translated as CASSEQGAPIKYEQYF. The gene calls are TRBV25-1 and TRBJ2-7; 8 bases line up with TRBD1. This CDR3 is built from 16 residues. Per germline, CDR1 MGHDK and CDR2 SYGVNS. Trimming took 2 bases from V and 4 from J; bases not matched to a gene: 10.

The V call is TRBV9, the J call TRBJ2-7, with D perhaps matching TRBD2 (6 bases). The germline V gene has CDR1 SGDLS and CDR2 YYNGEE. This CDR3 is 15 amino acids long. V was cut by 1 base and J by 2 bases, with 13 bases left in between. CDR3 sequence (DNA): TGTGCCAGCAGCGTAAACGGGGGTGAAACCTACGAGCAGTACTTC. Its translation is CASSVNGGETYEQYF.

The rearrangement uses TRBV5-4 and TRBJ1-2; 8 positions agree with TRBD1. V lost 0 bases, J lost 5 bases, and 3 bases stayed unmatched. CDR1 and CDR2 from the germline V gene are SGHNT and YYREEE (reference sequence). The CDR3 covers 14 residues. CDR3 residues: CASSLGQGAYGYTF. CDR3 nucleotides: TGTGCCAGCAGCTTGGGGCAGGGGGCGTATGGCTACACCTTC. Full variable domain (rest looked up from reference TRBV5-4 and TRBJ1-2): ETGVTQSPTHLIKTRGQQVTLRCSSQSGHNTVSWYQQALGQGPQFIFQYYREEENGRGNFPPRFSGLQFPNYSSELNVNALELDDSALYLCASSLGQGAYGYTFGSGTRLTVV.

This chain connects TRBV20-1 to TRBJ1-1, with TRBD1 matching over 11 bases. Germline CDR1 and CDR2: DFQATT and SNEGSKA (reference sequence). J gave up 8 bases and V 5 bases, and 1 base lay outside the gene matches. The CDR3 consists of 11 residues. The CDR3 region has the DNA TGCAGTGCTGGACAGGGGGCGGAAGCTTTCTTT. Translating gives CSAGQGAEAFF.

The chain couples TRBV6-4 to TRBJ1-2; no reliable D call. The CDR3 runs to 15 residues. Germline V gene data show CDR1 as MRHNA and CDR2 as SNTAGT. The ends were cut back, 0 bases at V and 5 bases at J, with 13 bases in the middle. CDR3 sequence reads: CASSDSVGAVYGYTF. CDR3 bases: TGTGCCAGCAGTGACTCAGTAGGAGCAGTTTATGGCTACACCTTC.

The V call is TRBV11-3, the J call TRBJ1-2; D might be TRBD1 (6 bases). Trimming took off 3 bases at V and 8 bases at J, with 13 bases between the two ends. The CDR3 has 13 amino acids. The germline gives CDR1 SGHNT, CDR2 YENEEA. Here the CDR3 DNA reads TGTGCCAGCAGCTTTGGCAGGGGCGAGGGCTACACCTTC. The encoded protein is CASSFGRGEGYTF.

This chain uses TRBV11-2 with TRBJ2-5; 14 nucleotides match TRBD2. J gave up 4 bases and V 4 bases, and 11 bases lay outside the gene matches. This CDR3 is built from 18 residues. The germline CDR1 and CDR2 sequences are SGHAT and FQNNGV. CDR3 sequence reads: CASSSPYGLAGGVETQYF. In nucleotides, the CDR3 is TGTGCCAGCAGCTCCCCTTATGGACTAGCGGGGGGCGTAGAGACCCAGTACTTC.

On this clone itself: The sample contains more than one DNA sequence encoding this CDR3. This rearrangement joins TRBV7-2 to TRBJ1-1; possible D gene TRBD1, 5 bases. CDR1 and CDR2 from the germline V gene are SGHTA and FQGNSA. V lost 2 bases and J 1 base, leaving 5 bases between the germline ends. The CDR3 runs to 13 residues. The CDR3 region has the DNA TGTGCCAGCAGCTTACAGGGGAACACTGAAGCTTTCTTT. Its translation is CASSLQGNTEAFF. Supplemented by reference TRBV7-2 and TRBJ1-1, the full variable domain reads GAGVSQSPSNKVTEKGKDVELRCDPISGHTALYWYRQSLGQGLEFLIYFQGNSAPDKSGLPSDRFSAERTGGSVSTLTIQRTQQEDSAVYLCASSLQGNTEAFFGQGTRLTVV.

The V call is TRBV7-8, the J call TRBJ1-1; no reliable D call. Germline CDR1 reads SGHVS; CDR2 reads FQNEAQ. The ends were cut back, 1 base at V and 0 bases at J, with 9 bases in the middle. The CDR3 covers 15 residues. The CDR3: CASSLVRDLNTEAFF. The CDR3 DNA reads as TGTGCCAGCAGCTTAGTTCGGGATCTGAACACTGAAGCTTTCTTT. The entire variable domain, with the rest obtained from reference TRBV7-8 and TRBJ1-1, is as follows: GAGVSQSPRYKVAKRGQDVALRCDPISGHVSLFWYQQALGQGPEFLTYFQNEAQLDKSGLPSDRFFAERPEGSVSTLKIQRTQQEDSAVYLCASSLVRDLNTEAFFGQGTRLTVV.

The chain uses TRBV4-2 and TRBJ2-7, with TRBD2 matching 10 bases. The germline gives CDR1 LGHNA, CDR2 YNFKEQ. This CDR3 is built from 17 residues. V shed 3 bases and J 0 bases; nucleotides not matched to a gene: 8. The CDR3 here is CASSQDPGTSVSYEQYF. The CDR3 bases are TGTGCCAGCAGCCAGGATCCCGGGACTAGCGTCTCCTACGAGCAGTACTTC.

The chain recombines TRBV3-1 (or the pseudogene TRBV3-2) with TRBJ1-1; D is undetermined. The germline CDR1 and CDR2 sequences are LGHDT and YNNKEL (reference sequence). This CDR3 is 13 amino acids long. Trimming cost V 1 base and J 4 bases, with 7 bases left between them. CDR3 sequence: CASSQVFRTEAFF. In DNA form, the CDR3 reads TGTGCCAGCAGCCAAGTTTTTCGCACTGAAGCTTTCTTT.